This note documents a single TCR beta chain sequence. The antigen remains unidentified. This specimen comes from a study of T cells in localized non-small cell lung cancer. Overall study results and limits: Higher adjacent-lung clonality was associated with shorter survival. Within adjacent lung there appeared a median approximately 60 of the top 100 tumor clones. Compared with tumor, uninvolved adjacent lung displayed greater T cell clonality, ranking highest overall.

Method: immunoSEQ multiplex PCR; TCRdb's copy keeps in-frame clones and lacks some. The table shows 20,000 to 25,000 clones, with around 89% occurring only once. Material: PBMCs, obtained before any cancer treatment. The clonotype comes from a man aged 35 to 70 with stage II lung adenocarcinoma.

CDR3 sequence reads: CASSLAVGGSSYEQYF. For the CDR3, the DNA is TGTGCCAGCAGCTTAGCGGTAGGGGGGAGCTCCTACGAGCAGTACTTC. V is TRBV7-6 and J is TRBJ2-7; D may match TRBD1 or TRBD2 (6 bases each). Germline V gene data show CDR1 as SGHVS and CDR2 as FNYEAQ. Trimming cost V 0 bases and J 0 bases, with 12 bases left between them. CDR3 size: 16 residues.